These 14 T cell receptor beta chains were all obtained from the same sample, sequenced in a study of control samples from healthy donors and cancer patients. Produced via immunoSEQ multiplex PCR; TCRdb's table is partial and in-frame only. The profile shows 55,000 to 65,000 clones, 80% to 90% of them singletons. Sequencing was performed on PBMCs. Source of these receptors: a woman aged 60-75 years with lung cancer.

The genes are TRBV30 and TRBJ1-1; no reliable D call. Trimming took 0 bases from V and 0 from J, leaving 5 bases between them. CDR1 and CDR2 (germline): GTSNPN, SVGIG (reference sequence). The CDR3 totals 13 residues. This chain's CDR3 is CAWSVQLNTEAFF. CDR3 in DNA: TGTGCCTGGAGTGTACAATTGAACACTGAAGCTTTCTTT.

This sequence joins TRBV5-4 and TRBJ1-2, with a weak D call TRBD1 (5 bases). V was clipped by 4 bases and J by 2 bases, with 9 bases between them. This CDR3 region has 13 residues. The germline gives CDR1 SGHNT, CDR2 YYREEE (reference sequence). The CDR3 protein is CASSPTGNYGYTF. The CDR3, as DNA: TGTGCCAGCAGCCCTACAGGCAACTATGGCTACACCTTC.

This chain connects TRBV5-1 to TRBJ2-7; TRBD1 agrees at 7 bases. The V gene end was trimmed by 3 bases and the J gene end by 3 bases; junction bases not matched to a gene: 6. From germline, CDR1 is SGHRS and CDR2 YFSETQ. This CDR3 is 14 amino acids long. The CDR3 region has the DNA TGCGCCAGCAGCTCCGGGACAGCACGCTACGAGCAGTACTTC. Amino acids: CASSSGTARYEQYF.

V gene TRBV2 combines with J gene TRBJ2-7; TRBD1 agrees at 12 bases. With V trimmed by 6 bases and J by 5 bases, 5 bases remained unmatched. Per germline, CDR1 SNHLY and CDR2 FYNNEI. The CDR3 is made up of 14 amino acids. CDR3 in DNA: TGTGCCAGCAGCCGGGACAGGGGGCAGGACGAGCAGTACTTC. Translated, it gives CASSRDRGQDEQYF.

The chain joins TRBV10-1 to TRBJ2-3; 7 bases align to TRBD2. The CDR3 has 15 amino acids. Germline V CDR1 and CDR2: WNHNN, SYGVQD (reference sequence). The V segment lost 3 bases and the J segment 0 bases; nucleotides outside the gene matches: 3. The chain's CDR3 is CASSEGDYSTDTQYF. DNA of the CDR3: TGCGCCAGCAGTGAAGGGGACTATAGCACAGATACGCAGTATTTT.

The V call is TRBV11-2, the J call TRBJ2-5; D is uncertain. V dropped 5 bases and J dropped 1 base, with 8 bases sitting between them. The CDR3 length is 13 residues. CDR1 is SGHAT and CDR2 is FQNNGV in the germline V gene. The CDR3 nucleotides read TGTGCCAGCAGCGCACGGGTCCAAGAGACCCAGTACTTC. Encoded protein: CASSARVQETQYF.

V usage is TRBV18 and J usage is TRBJ2-1; possible D gene TRBD1, 5 bases. With 0 bases removed from V and 7 bases from J, the gap between germline ends came to 10 bases. Germline assignment: CDR1 KGHSH and CDR2 LQKENI. The CDR3 covers 14 residues. CDR3 sequence: CASSPPNRRNEQFF. CDR3 DNA: TGTGCCAGCTCACCACCTAACAGGCGGAATGAGCAGTTCTTC.

This sequence joins TRBV5-4 and TRBJ2-7; D is possibly TRBD1 (5 bases). Germline V lookup: CDR1 SGHNT, CDR2 YYREEE (reference sequence). The CDR3 totals 14 residues. The V end lost 0 bases, the J end lost 2 bases, and 9 bases lay between the germline ends. CDR3 amino acids: CASSLEAGTYEQYF. CDR3 DNA sequence: TGTGCCAGCAGCTTGGAGGCAGGGACCTACGAGCAGTACTTC.

The V call is TRBV19, the J call TRBJ2-7; TRBD1 agrees at 10 bases. The CDR3 spans 16 residues. The J segment lost 2 bases and the V segment lost 4 bases, leaving 8 bases of the junction unmatched. Germline values: CDR1 LNHDA, CDR2 SQIVND (reference sequence). The CDR3 coding sequence is TGTGCCAGTAGTACGTCGCGGGACAGGGGAACCTACGAGCAGTACTTC. Amino acid sequence: CASSTSRDRGTYEQYF.

The chain has TRBV6-6 and TRBJ2-7; a weak D match, TRBD1 (5 bases). The V gene lost 5 bases and the J gene lost 4 bases, with 15 bases spanning the gap. Germline V gene lookup returns CDR1 MNHNY and CDR2 SVGAGI (reference sequence). The CDR3 is 14 residues long. CDR3 DNA sequence: TGTGCCAGCAGTCAGGGTCTTCAGAGGTACGAGCAGTACTTC. It yields the protein CASSQGLQRYEQYF.

V gene TRBV2 combines with J gene TRBJ1-2, with a tentative D call TRBD1 (6 bases). This CDR3 contains 12 residues. The germline V and J ends were trimmed by 5 bases and 8 bases, with 12 bases remaining between them. The germline CDR1 and CDR2 sequences are SNHLY and FYNNEI. The CDR3, as DNA: TGTGCCAGCAGTCCACAGGGTGGAGGCTACACCTTC. This sequence encodes CASSPQGGGYTF. Filled out from reference TRBV2 and TRBJ1-2, the complete variable domain reads EPEVTQTPSHQVTQMGQEVILRCVPISNHLYFYWYRQILGQKVEFLVSFYNNEISEKSEIFDDQFSVERPDGSNFTLKIRSTKLEDSAMYFCASSPQGGGYTFGSGTRLTVV.

The chain couples TRBV10-1 to TRBJ1-1; 8 nucleotides agree with TRBD1. This CDR3 is 13 amino acids long. Looked up from germline, CDR1 is WNHNN and CDR2 is SYGVQD (reference sequence). The V gene end was trimmed by 4 bases and the J gene end by 5 bases; junction bases not matched to a gene: 3. CDR3: CASSVRDRTEAFF. CDR3 coding DNA: TGCGCCAGCAGTGTCCGGGACAGGACTGAAGCTTTCTTT.

The chain combines TRBV5-4 with TRBJ2-7, with D perhaps TRBD2 (6 bases). The germline CDR1 and CDR2 sequences are SGHNT and YYREEE (reference sequence). The CDR3 loop spans 15 amino acids. Deletions cut 5 bases from V and 3 bases from J, with 18 bases between. The chain's CDR3 is CASREGRDLLYEQYF. The CDR3 nucleotides read TGTGCCAGCAGAGAAGGTAGGGACTTGCTCTACGAGCAGTACTTC.

The J gene is TRBJ2-1, the V gene TRBV18; 13 bases line up with TRBD2. Germline CDR1 KGHSH, CDR2 LQKENI. This CDR3 region has 18 residues. The ends lost 0 bases at V and 7 bases at J; junction bases unmatched: 9. CDR3: CASSPPQAGTSGKNEQFF. CDR3 DNA sequence: TGTGCCAGCTCACCACCCCAGGCTGGGACTAGCGGGAAGAATGAGCAGTTCTTC. Variable domain in full (rest from reference TRBV18 and TRBJ2-1): NAGVMQNPRHLVRRRGQEARLRCSPMKGHSHVYWYRQLPEEGLKFMVYLQKENIIDESGMPKERFSAEFPKEGPSILRIQQVVRGDSAAYFCASSPPQAGTSGKNEQFFGPGTRLTVL.